This paragraph covers one TCR beta chain sequence. Germline V gives CDR1 SGHTA, CDR2 FQGNSA. Unmatched junction bases numbered 6, after V lost 4 bases and J lost 4 bases. CDR3 size: 14 residues. This sample is part of a study of technical replicates of blood from several donors. The data were produced by immunoSEQ multiplex PCR, yet TCRdb's version contains in-frame clones alone and is incomplete. The sample holds about 100,000 clones; approximately 95% are singletons and the top ten take less than 0.35%. The chain couples TRBV7-2 to TRBJ1-2, with TRBD1 matching 7 bases. Sequences were obtained from T cells isolated from PBMCs. The sequence was obtained from a human donor in good health. CDR3 amino acids: CASSSRDSFYGYTF. The CDR3 DNA is TGTGCCAGCAGCTCACGGGACAGCTTCTATGGCTACACCTTC.